A selection of T cell receptor beta chains follows, all from one sample in a study of Graves' ophthalmopathy and Graves' hyperthyroidism. MiXCR was run by TCRdb on the multiplex PCR reads, yielding one entry per CDR3 protein. The sample lists around 1.1 million distinct CDR3 sequences; roughly 35% were seen once. Sequences were obtained from peripheral blood or thyroid tissue (not recorded which). Every receptor here comes from an adult man with Graves' hyperthyroidism. Each CDR3 is given with its conserved first and last residue. D genes are given only for firm matches. A row's size may be missing; if present it is once, few, many or a size class.

>TRBV7-8|TRBJ1-3|.|.
CASSFSATGTTGNTIYF
TGTGCCAGCAGTTTCTCGGCGACCGGGACCACAGGAAACACCATATATTTT
>TRBV4-3|TRBJ2-7|few|TRBD2
CASSQGRRGSYEQYF
TGCGCCAGCAGCCAAGGTAGGCGGGGGTCCTACGAGCAGTACTTC
>TRBV15|TRBJ1-6|.|.
CATSRVAGESPLHF
TGTGCCACCAGCAGAGTCGCAGGGGAATCACCCCTCCACTTT
>TRBV11-2|TRBJ1-1|.|.
CASSVTDNTEAFF
TGTGCCAGCAGCGTTACGGATAACACTGAAGCTTTCTTT
>TRBV4-1|TRBJ2-7|few|TRBD2
CASSHAGGNSYEQYF
TGCGCCAGCAGCCATGCGGGGGGGAATTCCTACGAGCAGTACTTC
>TRBV29-1|TRBJ2-5|once|.
CSVGTGPMETQYF
TGCAGCGTTGGAACAGGGCCTATGGAGACCCAGTACTTC
>TRBV7-9|TRBJ1-1|many|TRBD1
CASSSDRSDDQEAFF
TGTGCCAGCAGCTCGGACAGGAGTGACGATCAAGAAGCTTTCTTT
>TRBV9|TRBJ1-2|.|TRBD1
CASSTGQKLTKTNYGYTF
TGTGCCAGCAGCACGGGACAGAAGTTAACTAAAACTAACTATGGCTACACCTTC
>TRBV29-1|TRBJ1-2|.|TRBD1
CSVSRQGARGYTF
TGCAGCGTTTCTCGACAGGGGGCGCGTGGCTACACCTTC
>TRBV7-9|TRBJ1-2|.|.
CASSLGYSNGYTF
TGTGCCAGCAGCTTAGGTTACAGCAATGGCTACACCTTC
>TRBV30|TRBJ1-2|.|.
CALDSDRDTYGYTF
TGTGCCCTGGACAGCGACCGGGACACCTATGGCTACACCTTC
>TRBV4-1|TRBJ2-7|.|.
CASSQGPAREQYF
TGCGCCAGCAGCCAAGGGCCGGCGCGGGAGCAGTACTTC
>TRBV20-1|TRBJ1-4|many|.
CSASPHGENEKLFF
TGCAGTGCTAGTCCCCACGGGGAAAATGAAAAACTGTTTTTT
>TRBV10-3|TRBJ1-4|.|TRBD1
CASSGGTDEKLFF
TGTGCCAGCAGCGGGGGGACAGATGAAAAACTGTTTTTT
>TRBV29-1|TRBJ2-5|.|TRBD1
CSEGTGQETQYF
TGCAGCGAGGGGACAGGGCAAGAGACCCAGTACTTC
>TRBV5-1|TRBJ2-7|many|.
CASSLVSTGHEQYF
TGCGCCAGCAGCTTGGTGTCTACAGGGCACGAGCAGTACTTC
>TRBV7-2|TRBJ2-7|.|TRBD2
CASRTVERGAYEQYF
TGTGCCAGCAGGACTGTAGAACGGGGGGCCTACGAGCAGTACTTC
>TRBV7-2|TRBJ1-4|.|.
CASSRAGQGGREKLFF
TGTGCCAGCAGCCGAGCGGGGCAAGGAGGCCGTGAAAAACTGTTTTTT
>TRBV29-1|TRBJ2-7|many|.
CSVTGSYEQYF
TGCAGCGTTACAGGCTCCTACGAGCAGTACTTC
>TRBV9|TRBJ2-7|.|.
CASSLFTGYEQCF
TGTGCCAGCAGTTTATTTACGGGCTACGAGCAGTGCTTC
>TRBV18|TRBJ2-7|few|TRBD1
CASSPLKTGERNEQYF
TGTGCCAGCTCACCGCTGAAGACAGGGGAGAGGAACGAGCAGTACTTC
>TRBV11-1|TRBJ2-5|.|.
CASSPKNPAPVETQYF
TGTGCCAGCAGCCCAAAAAACCCGGCCCCCGTGGAGACCCAGTACTTC